Listed here are 6 T cell receptor beta chains from one sample, sequenced in a study of blood T cell repertoires in COVID-19. Assay used: immunoSEQ multiplex PCR; TCRdb lists only in-frame clones, some missing. The sample has around 140,000 clones; roughly four fifths are singletons. The sequencing sample was made of peripheral blood. Every receptor here comes from a woman aged 55-70 years with acute or convalescent COVID-19.

Only a few counts were recorded for this clone. This rearrangement joins TRBV18 to TRBJ2-3; D may be TRBD2 (5 bases). Trimming left V 3 bases short and J 3 bases short, with 16 bases between. Germline V gene lookup returns CDR1 KGHSH and CDR2 LQKENI. The CDR3 runs to 16 residues. The CDR3: CASSPQRRSTTDTQYF. For the CDR3, the DNA is TGTGCCAGCTCACCCCAGAGGAGGTCGACAACAGATACGCAGTATTTT.

V gene TRBV7-2 combines with J gene TRBJ1-1; no firm D call. CDR1 and CDR2 (germline): SGHTA, FQGNSA. The CDR3 runs 14 residues. V gave up 4 bases and J gave up 0 bases, with 9 bases separating them. CDR3 coding DNA: TGTGCCAGCAGCTACCGAGGCATGAACACTGAAGCTTTCTTT. It encodes CASSYRGMNTEAFF. Combining the CDR3 with reference TRBV7-2 and TRBJ1-1 gives the whole variable domain GAGVSQSPSNKVTEKGKDVELRCDPISGHTALYWYRQSLGQGLEFLIYFQGNSAPDKSGLPSDRFSAERTGGSVSTLTIQRTQQEDSAVYLCASSYRGMNTEAFFGQGTRLTVV.

J is TRBJ1-5 and V is TRBV12-3 or TRBV12-4, with D uncertain. Trimming shortened V by 6 bases and J by 5 bases, and 11 bases separated the two germline ends. The CDR3 runs to 13 residues. The CDR3 DNA is TGTGCCAGCAGACGAGCAGGCGATCAGCCCCAGCATTTT. It codes for CASRRAGDQPQHF.

This chain joins TRBV19 and TRBJ1-1; 9 bases are a match to TRBD1. The CDR3 length is 17 residues. V trimming: 6 bases; J trimming: 6 bases; junction bases outside the gene matches: 17. The germline CDR1 and CDR2 sequences are LNHDA and SQIVND (reference sequence). Here the CDR3 DNA reads TGTGCCAGTAGCCCCCACTTGGGGACAGGGAGGGGGGCTGAAGCTTTCTTT. Translation gives CASSPHLGTGRGAEAFF. The entire variable domain, with the rest obtained from reference TRBV19 and TRBJ1-1, is as follows: DGGITQSPKYLFRKEGQNVTLSCEQNLNHDAMYWYRQDPGQGLRLIYYSQIVNDFQKGDIAEGYSVSREKKESFPLTVTSAQKNPTAFYLCASSPHLGTGRGAEAFFGQGTRLTVV.

The sample holds one count of this clone. The V gene is TRBV28, the J gene TRBJ1-5, with unresolved D. CDR1 is MDHEN and CDR2 is SYDVKM in the germline V gene. This CDR3 comprises 15 residues. Trimming cost V 3 bases and J 0 bases, with 9 bases left between them. The CDR3 spells CASSFGGYSNQPQHF. In nucleotides, the CDR3 is TGTGCCAGCAGTTTCGGCGGCTATAGCAATCAGCCCCAGCATTTT. Based on the CDR3 plus reference TRBV28 and TRBJ1-5, the full variable domain is DVKVTQSSRYLVKRTGEKVFLECVQDMDHENMFWYRQDPGLGLRLIYFSYDVKMKEKGDIPEGYSVSREKKERFSLILESASTNQTSMYLCASSFGGYSNQPQHFGDGTRLSIL.

The V and J genes are TRBV5-1 and TRBJ2-7; possible D gene TRBD2, 6 bases. V was cut by 3 bases and J by 5 bases, with 12 bases left in between. Germline V gene lookup returns CDR1 SGHRS and CDR2 YFSETQ. CDR3 length: 13 residues. CDR3 nucleotide sequence: TGCGCCAGCAGCTATGGGGGAGGCGACGAGCAGTACTTC. Protein sequence: CASSYGGGDEQYF.